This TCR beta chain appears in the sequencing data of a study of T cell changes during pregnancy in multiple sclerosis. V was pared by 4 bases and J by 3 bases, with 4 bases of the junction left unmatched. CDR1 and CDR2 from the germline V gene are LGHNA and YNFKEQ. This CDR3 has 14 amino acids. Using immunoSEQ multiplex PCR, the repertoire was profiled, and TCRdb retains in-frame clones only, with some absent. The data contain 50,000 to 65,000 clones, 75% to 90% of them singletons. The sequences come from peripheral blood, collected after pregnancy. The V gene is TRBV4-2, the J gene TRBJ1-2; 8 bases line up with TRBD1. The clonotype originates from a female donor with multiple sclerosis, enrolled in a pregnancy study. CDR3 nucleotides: TGTGCCAGCAGCCGACCGGGACAGGACTATGGCTACACCTTC. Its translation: CASSRPGQDYGYTF.